The clone carrying this TCR beta chain was seen a few times. What it binds is not known. Quantitative molecular-barcoded 5'-RACE generated the TCR beta libraries. TCRdb redid the calling of the 5' RACE reads with MiXCR, one entry per CDR3 protein. The profile covers a few hundred thousand distinct CDR3 sequences, with more than 9% appearing a single time and roughly 9% taken by the ten largest. The sample is drawn from a study of CD8 T cells in ankylosing spondylitis. Broader study findings: A TCR beta motif of under ten highly homologous variants appeared characteristic of ankylosing spondylitis blood. The study looked at matched synovial fluid samples from ankylosing spondylitis patients. Disease-linked clones were reported to be significantly enriched there.

CDR1 and CDR2 (germline): LGHDT, YNNKEL (reference sequence). This CDR3 is built from 14 residues. The germline V and J ends were trimmed by 4 bases and 0 bases, with 9 bases remaining between them. The sequencing input was blood, either unsorted or a sorted T cell fraction (not recorded which). The rearrangement links TRBV3-1 to TRBJ1-1; a possible D gene is TRBD1 (6 bases). This TCR derives from a female donor with ankylosing spondylitis or in good health (not recorded which). The CDR3 region has the DNA TGTGCCAGCAGCCGCAGGGACATGAACACTGAAGCTTTCTTT. Encoded protein: CASSRRDMNTEAFF.